Listed here are 22 T cell receptor beta chains from one sample, sequenced in a study of blood T cells in healthy people across ages. Combining a sample-barcoded 5' primer with a J-beta primer mix, a second PCR ran for about 7 to 11 cycles. Each CDR3 protein gets one entry after TCRdb re-called the 5' RACE reads with MiXCR. The data contain about 1 million distinct CDR3 sequences, under 30% of them singletons. Separately, the same data were catalogued under a study of T cells of mothers and their children.

Sequencing used blood. All receptors come from a girl aged 2-15 years in good health.

This clonotype was observed a handful of times. The chain joins TRBV5-4 to TRBJ1-1; 7 positions agree with TRBD1. The junction had 5 bases not matched to a gene; V was cut back by 3 bases and J by 12 bases. From germline, CDR1 is SGHNT and CDR2 YYREEE (reference sequence). The CDR3 has 11 amino acids. CDR3 DNA: TGTGCCAGCAGCTATCAGGGGGTTTCTTTCTTT. Residues: CASSYQGVSFF.

In DNA, the CDR3 is TGTGCCAGCCCAGAGCAGGGACCTTCAGATACGCAGTATTTT. Translation gives CASPEQGPSDTQYF. This chain uses TRBV7-2 with TRBJ2-3; D tentatively reads TRBD1 or TRBD2 (5 bases each). This CDR3 comprises 14 residues. The germline CDR1 and CDR2 sequences are SGHTA and FQGNSA. Trimming took 8 bases from V and 4 from J, leaving 16 bases between them.

The chain couples TRBV20-1 to TRBJ1-4; 7 nucleotides agree with TRBD1. Germline CDR1 DFQATT, CDR2 SNEGSKA (reference sequence). J was trimmed by 8 bases and V by 6 bases; bases with no gene match: 9. The CDR3 extends over 13 amino acids. The CDR3 sequence: CSARERGQEKLFF. As DNA, the CDR3 is TGCAGTGCCAGGGAGAGGGGGCAAGAAAAACTGTTTTTT.

This clonotype has just a few counts. The rearrangement links TRBV20-1 to TRBJ2-6; D is unresolved. CDR3 size: 17 residues. CDR1 and CDR2 (germline): DFQATT, SNEGSKA (reference sequence). V was pared by 6 bases and J by 0 bases, with 18 bases between. CDR3 protein: CSAPKRFLGSGANVLTF. DNA for the CDR3: TGCAGTGCCCCAAAACGGTTTTTGGGCTCTGGGGCCAACGTCCTGACTTTC.

This clonotype has only a few counts. This sequence joins TRBV7-9 and TRBJ2-7, with 7 nucleotides matching TRBD1. The CDR3 consists of 14 residues. The germline V gene encodes CDR1 SEHNR and CDR2 FQNEAQ (reference sequence). V was pared by 10 bases and J by 0 bases, with 9 bases of the junction left unmatched. CDR3 sequence reads: CAISGTEFSYEQYF. The CDR3, as DNA: TGTGCCATCTCCGGGACAGAGTTCTCCTACGAGCAGTACTTC.

In its sample, this clonotype was seen a few times. V usage is TRBV6-1 and J usage is TRBJ2-1; maybe TRBD1 (5 bases). The J call is doubtful: the DNA matches TRBJ2-5 better. The CDR3 has 15 amino acids. Germline values: CDR1 MNHNS, CDR2 SASEGT. As DNA, the CDR3 is TGTGCCAGCAGTGAAAGGGGCCAGGTTAAAGGGACCCAGTACTTC. This translates into CASSERGQVKGTQYF.

This clonotype turned up a few times. The chain joins TRBV20-1 to TRBJ1-6, with D possibly matching TRBD1 (5 bases). CDR3 length: 13 amino acids. V was shortened by 6 bases and J by 8 bases, with 14 bases between the two germline ends. Per the germline V gene, CDR1 is DFQATT and CDR2 is SNEGSKA (reference sequence). The CDR3: CSALRDEDSPLHF. CDR3 coding DNA: TGCAGTGCCCTACGGGACGAGGATTCACCCCTCCACTTT.

CDR3 DNA: TGTGCCAGCAGCCCCGGAAACAGTAACTATGGCTACACCTTC. Translating it yields CASSPGNSNYGYTF. This chain joins TRBV7-9 and TRBJ1-2; the D is unclear. Germline CDR1 SEHNR, CDR2 FQNEAQ (reference sequence). CDR3 length equals 14 residues. Trimming shortened V by 5 bases and J by 1 base, and 11 bases separated the two germline ends.

This clonotype was counted between two and nine times. V usage is TRBV20-1 and J usage is TRBJ2-3, with 7 bases that match TRBD1. This CDR3 has 13 amino acids. Looked up from germline, CDR1 is DFQATT and CDR2 is SNEGSKA (reference sequence). Losses at the gene ends were 5 bases for V and 4 bases for J; bases not matched to a gene: 6. The CDR3 region is CSAFKDRADTQYF. In nucleotides, the CDR3 is TGCAGTGCTTTTAAAGACAGGGCAGATACGCAGTATTTT.

The table lists this clonotype with a few counts. Written as DNA, the CDR3 is TGTGCCAGCATATGGTCGGGACTAGGGAGTGAGCAGTTCTTC. It encodes CASIWSGLGSEQFF. V gene TRBV12-3 or TRBV12-4 combines with J gene TRBJ2-1, with 8 bases aligning to TRBD2. The CDR3 consists of 14 residues. V lost 7 bases to trimming and J lost 9 bases; unmatched junction nucleotides: 11.

This clonotype has just a few counts. This chain connects TRBV12-3 or TRBV12-4 to TRBJ2-4; perhaps TRBD1 as D (6 bases). The V end lost 6 bases, the J end lost 0 bases, and 18 bases lay between the germline ends. The length of the CDR3 is 17 residues. Written as DNA, the CDR3 is TGTGCCAGCAGATCCCTGGACAGTCAACTAGCCAAAAACATTCAGTACTTC. It specifies CASRSLDSQLAKNIQYF.

The J gene is TRBJ1-2, the V gene TRBV27; perhaps TRBD1 as D (5 bases). CDR3 length equals 15 residues. Germline CDR1 MNHEY, CDR2 SMNVEV (reference sequence). The V end lost 3 bases, the J end lost 6 bases, and 17 bases lay between the germline ends. The CDR3 DNA reads as TGTGCCAGCAGTTTGACTGGGGGGTGGCTTAATGGCTACACCTTC. Amino acids: CASSLTGGWLNGYTF.

The chain is built from TRBV11-2 and TRBJ2-1; no firm D call. Per germline, CDR1 SGHAT and CDR2 FQNNGV. V gave up 11 bases and J gave up 5 bases, with 13 bases separating them. The CDR3 is 12 residues long. The CDR3 bases are TGTGCCGACTCTAGGGCTGACAATGAGCAGTTCTTC. It encodes CADSRADNEQFF. Full variable domain (remainder filled in from reference TRBV11-2 and TRBJ2-1): EAGVAQSPRYKIIEKRQSVAFWCNPISGHATLYWYQQILGQGPKLLIQFQNNGVVDDSQLPKDRFSAERLKGVDSTLKIQPAKLEDSAVYLCADSRADNEQFFGPGTRLTVL.

The chain uses TRBV29-1 and TRBJ2-1; 9 bases are a match to TRBD1. The germline V gene has CDR1 SQVTM and CDR2 ANQGSEA. The CDR3 extends over 13 amino acids. After removal of 7 bases from V and 7 bases from J, the junction contained 8 bases not matched to a gene. CDR3 nucleotide sequence: TGCAGCGCGCGACAGGGGGAGGCGAATGAGCAGTTCTTC. It specifies CSARQGEANEQFF.

This clonotype was observed a handful of times. The chain couples TRBV15 to TRBJ2-1, with D hard to call. The CDR3 runs 11 residues. The germline V and J ends were trimmed by 4 bases and 7 bases, with 5 bases remaining between them. The germline gives CDR1 LNHNV, CDR2 YYDKDF (reference sequence). CDR3 sequence (DNA): TGTGCCACCAGCACGAGAAATGAGCAGTTCTTC. This codes for CATSTRNEQFF.

The chain combines TRBV7-3 with TRBJ2-6; possible D gene TRBD1, 5 bases. From germline, CDR1 is SGHTA and CDR2 FQGTGA. Trimming removed 8 bases from V and 3 bases from J, with 11 bases in between. This CDR3 spans 14 amino acids. The CDR3 region is CASSSGRGANVLTF. CDR3 coding DNA: TGTGCCAGCTCTTCAGGGCGTGGGGCCAACGTCCTGACTTTC.

The V and J genes are TRBV5-1 and TRBJ2-3, with D hard to call. Germline V gene lookup returns CDR1 SGHRS and CDR2 YFSETQ. The CDR3 loop spans 14 amino acids. With 4 bases removed from V and 1 base from J, the gap between germline ends came to 10 bases. In DNA, the CDR3 is TGCGCCAGCAGCGCCTCTGACGGCACAGATACGCAGTATTTT. Its protein product is CASSASDGTDTQYF.

This chain uses TRBV28 with TRBJ2-2; D is tentatively TRBD1 or TRBD2 (5 bases each). The germline gives CDR1 MDHEN, CDR2 SYDVKM. The CDR3 runs 17 residues. V lost 6 bases, J lost 2 bases, and 19 bases lay in between. The CDR3 sequence: CASSPTFSGDNTGELFF. The DNA of the CDR3 is TGTGCCAGCAGCCCGACTTTTTCCGGGGACAACACCGGGGAGCTGTTTTTT.

V is TRBV6-2 or TRBV6-3 and J is TRBJ2-5; D gene ambiguous. The CDR3 is 11 amino acids. Trimming left V 5 bases short and J 7 bases short, with 8 bases between. Germline loops: CDR1 MNHEY, CDR2 SVGEGT. The CDR3 coding sequence is TGTGCCAGCAGTAACGGTGGGACCCAGTACTTC. Translation: CASSNGGTQYF.

The CDR3 DNA is TGTGCCAGCAGTTCACCCCTCGGGGCAGGGAACACAGATACGCAGTATTTT. Translated, it gives CASSSPLGAGNTDTQYF. V is TRBV12-3 or TRBV12-4 and J is TRBJ2-3, with D perhaps given as TRBD1 or TRBD2 (5 bases each). The CDR3 length is 17 residues. Trimming took off 4 bases at V and 2 bases at J, with 19 bases between the two ends.

The rearrangement links TRBV11-2 to TRBJ2-1; 8 nucleotides align to TRBD2. J gave up 5 bases and V 5 bases, and 2 bases lay outside the gene matches. The germline gives CDR1 SGHAT, CDR2 FQNNGV. There are 13 residues in the CDR3. DNA for the CDR3: TGTGCCAGCAGCGGACTAGCAAACAATGAGCAGTTCTTC. Translating it yields CASSGLANNEQFF.

There are a few counts of this clonotype. The J gene is TRBJ2-5, the V gene TRBV7-9, with D possibly called TRBD1 or TRBD2 (5 bases each). The germline gives CDR1 SEHNR, CDR2 FQNEAQ (reference sequence). Trimming removed 5 bases from V and 10 bases from J, with 20 bases in between. The CDR3 covers 14 residues. The CDR3 DNA is TGTGCCAGCAGCCGCCGGGACCCTCACCGTGACCAGTACTTC. It specifies CASSRRDPHRDQYF.